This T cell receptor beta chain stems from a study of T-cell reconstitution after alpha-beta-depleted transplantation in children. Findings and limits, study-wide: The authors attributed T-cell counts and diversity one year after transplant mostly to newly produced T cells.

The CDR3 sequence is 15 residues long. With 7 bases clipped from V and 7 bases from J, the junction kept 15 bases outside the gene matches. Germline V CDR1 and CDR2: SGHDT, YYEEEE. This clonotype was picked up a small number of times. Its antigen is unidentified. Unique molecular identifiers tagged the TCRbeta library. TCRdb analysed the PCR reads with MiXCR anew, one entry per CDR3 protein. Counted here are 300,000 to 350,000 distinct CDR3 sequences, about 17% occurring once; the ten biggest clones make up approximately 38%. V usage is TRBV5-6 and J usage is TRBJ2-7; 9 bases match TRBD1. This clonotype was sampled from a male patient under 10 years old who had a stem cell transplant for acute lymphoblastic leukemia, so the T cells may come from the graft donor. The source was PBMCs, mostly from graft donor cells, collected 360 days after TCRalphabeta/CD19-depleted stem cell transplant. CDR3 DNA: TGTGCCAGCTGCAAAGGTTTCGCGACAGGGGGAGAGCAGTACTTC. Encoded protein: CASCKGFATGGEQYF. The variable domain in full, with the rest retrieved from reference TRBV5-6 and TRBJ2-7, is DAGVTQSPTHLIKTRGQQVTLRCSPKSGHDTVSWYQQALGQGPQFIFQYYEEEERQRGNFPDRFSGHQFPNYSSELNVNALLLGDSALYLCASCKGFATGGEQYFGPGTRLTVT.